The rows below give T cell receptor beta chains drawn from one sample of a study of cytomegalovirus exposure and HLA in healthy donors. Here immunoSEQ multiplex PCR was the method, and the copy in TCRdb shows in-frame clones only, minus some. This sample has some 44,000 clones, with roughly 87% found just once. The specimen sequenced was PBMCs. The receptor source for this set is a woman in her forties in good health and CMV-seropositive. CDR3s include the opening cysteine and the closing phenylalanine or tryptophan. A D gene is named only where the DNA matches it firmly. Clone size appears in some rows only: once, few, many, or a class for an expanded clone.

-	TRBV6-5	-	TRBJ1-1	TGTGCCAGCAGTTACAGAGAAGCCAACACTGAAGCTTTCTTT	CASSYREANTEAFF
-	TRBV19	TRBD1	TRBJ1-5	TGTGCCAGTAGTACCCTTTATACAGGGGGCACTCAGCCCCAGCATTTT	CASSTLYTGGTQPQHF
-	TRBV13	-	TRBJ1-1	TGTGCCAGCAGCTACCACCTCCGGGGGGCGTTCACTGAAGCTTTCTTT	CASSYHLRGAFTEAFF
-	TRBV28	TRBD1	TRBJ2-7	TGTGCCAGCAGTCCGTGGACAGGGGGATACGAGCAGTACTTC	CASSPWTGGYEQYF
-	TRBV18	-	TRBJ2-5	TGTGCCAGCTCACCTCCTAGCATTCACGAGACCCAGTACTTC	CASSPPSIHETQYF
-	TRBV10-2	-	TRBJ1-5	TGCGCCAGCAGTGAGGGCACACATCAGCCCCAGCATTTT	CASSEGTHQPQHF
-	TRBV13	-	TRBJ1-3	TGTGCCAGCAGCTTGGAGGGCTCTGGAAACACCATATATTTT	CASSLEGSGNTIYF
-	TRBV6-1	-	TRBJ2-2	TGTGCCAGACAGGATTTTGCCACCGGGGAGCTGTTTTTT	CARQDFATGELFF
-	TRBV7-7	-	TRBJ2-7	TGTGCCAGTGCGAAATACGAGCAGTACTTC	CASAKYEQYF
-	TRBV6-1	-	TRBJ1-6	TGTGCCAGCAGTGAATATGGACCGCGGGACCCCGAAAATAATTCACCCCTCCACTTT	CASSEYGPRDPENNSPLHF
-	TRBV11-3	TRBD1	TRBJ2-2	TGTGCCAGCAGCCAGGACAGGGGGGAAACCGGGGAGCTGTTTTTT	CASSQDRGETGELFF
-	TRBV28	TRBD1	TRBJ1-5	TGTGCCAGCAGTGGGGGGACAGGCAGCAATCAGCCCCAGCATTTT	CASSGGTGSNQPQHF
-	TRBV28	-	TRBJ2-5	TGTGCCAGCACCAAGACATTGCCCGGGGGAGAGACCCAGTACTTC	CASTKTLPGGETQYF
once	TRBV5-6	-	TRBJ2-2	TGTGCCAGCAGCTTCGGGGGAGGAGGCGGGGAGCTGTTTTTT	CASSFGGGGGELFF
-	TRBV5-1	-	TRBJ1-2	TGCGCCAGCAGCCCCCGGGACACGACTAACTATGGCTACACCTTC	CASSPRDTTNYGYTF
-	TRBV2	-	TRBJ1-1	TGTGCCAGCAGTGTTAAAGGGAAGGGGACTGAAGCTTTCTTT	CASSVKGKGTEAFF
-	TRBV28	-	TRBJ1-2	TGTGCCAGCAGGACCTCCGGGGGGGGCTACACCTTC	CASRTSGGGYTF
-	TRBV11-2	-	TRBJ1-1	TGTGCCAGCAGCTTAGATTTGAGGAACACTGAAGCTTTCTTT	CASSLDLRNTEAFF
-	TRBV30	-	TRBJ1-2	TGTGCCTGGAGCCGGGGGGCGCAGGGTTCCTATGGCTACACCTTC	CAWSRGAQGSYGYTF
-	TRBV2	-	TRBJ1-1	TGTGCCAGCTGCGATCGGAACACTGAAGCTTTCTTT	CASCDRNTEAFF
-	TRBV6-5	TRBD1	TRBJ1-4	TGTGCCAGCAGTAGGGGGCCGGCTGAAAAACTGTTTTTT	CASSRGPAEKLFF
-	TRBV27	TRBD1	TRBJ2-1	TGTGCCAGCAGTTCTACAGGGGAAGGCGGCTGGTCCTACAATGAGCAGTTCTTC	CASSSTGEGGWSYNEQFF
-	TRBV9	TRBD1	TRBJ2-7	TGTGCCAGCAGCGAGGGACAGGGTCGCATCTACGAGCAGTACTTC	CASSEGQGRIYEQYF
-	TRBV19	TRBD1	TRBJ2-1	TGTGCCAGTGGGCCCGGGACAGGTTCCTACAATGAGCAGTTCTTC	CASGPGTGSYNEQFF
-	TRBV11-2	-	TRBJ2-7	TGTGCCAGCAGCTTAGCCCACTACTCCTACGAGCAGTACTTC	CASSLAHYSYEQYF
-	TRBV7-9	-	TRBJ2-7	TGTGCCAGCAGCAAAGGAGGTAGCTCCTACGAGCAGTACTTC	CASSKGGSSYEQYF
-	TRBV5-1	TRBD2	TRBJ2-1	TGCGCCAGCAGCCCCCCATCGAGTGGACTAGCGGGCAATGAGCAGTTCTTC	CASSPPSSGLAGNEQFF
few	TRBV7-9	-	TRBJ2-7	TGTGCCAGCAGTGCAGGTTACTACGAGCAGTACTTC	CASSAGYYEQYF
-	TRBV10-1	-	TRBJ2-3	TGCGCCACCGGTTCGTGGGATACGCAGTATTTT	CATGSWDTQYF
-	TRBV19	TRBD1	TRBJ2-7	TGTGCCAGTAGTATCGGGACAGGCGACTACGAGCAGTACTTC	CASSIGTGDYEQYF
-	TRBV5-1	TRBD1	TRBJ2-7	TGCGCCAGCAGCTTATCCCCGGGACAGGGGCCTAACGAGCAGTACTTC	CASSLSPGQGPNEQYF
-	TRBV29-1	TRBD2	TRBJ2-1	TGCAGTTCCGGGACTAGCGGGAGAAAGGATGAGCAGTTCTTC	CSSGTSGRKDEQFF
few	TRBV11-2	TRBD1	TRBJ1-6	TGTGCCAGCAGCTCAAGAGGGGGCGGGAATTCACCCCTCCACTTT	CASSSRGGGNSPLHF
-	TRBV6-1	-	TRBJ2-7	TGTGCCACCGCAGTCGTTGGCGGATCTCAAACCGAGCAGTACTTC	CATAVVGGSQTEQYF
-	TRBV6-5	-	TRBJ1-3	TGTGCCAGTCGGACAATCGGAAACACCATATATTTT	CASRTIGNTIYF
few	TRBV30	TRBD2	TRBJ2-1	TGTGCCTGGAGTGTACCGGGGCTAGCGGGGTACAATGAGCAGTTCTTC	CAWSVPGLAGYNEQFF
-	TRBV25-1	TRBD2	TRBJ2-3	TGTGCCAGCAGTGAAGGCGGCGGGAGGGAACTAGATACGCAGTATTTT	CASSEGGGRELDTQYF
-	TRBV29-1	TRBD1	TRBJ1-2	TGCAGCGTTTCCGGGACAGTTAACTATGGCTACACCTTC	CSVSGTVNYGYTF
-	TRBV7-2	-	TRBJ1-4	TGTGCCAGCAGCCCTAAAGCAACTAATGAAAAACTGTTTTTT	CASSPKATNEKLFF
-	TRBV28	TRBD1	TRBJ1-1	TGTGCCAGCAGAACCGGGACAGGGCTCACTGAAGCTTTCTTT	CASRTGTGLTEAFF
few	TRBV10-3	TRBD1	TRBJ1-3	TGTGCCACCTCACAGGGGGCCGAAGGAAACACCATATATTTT	CATSQGAEGNTIYF
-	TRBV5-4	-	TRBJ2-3	TGTGCCAGCAGCCTGGGCGCAGATACGCAGTATTTT	CASSLGADTQYF
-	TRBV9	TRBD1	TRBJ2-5	TGTGCCAGCAGCGAGAGGGGGCGGCAAGAGGCCCAGTACTTC	CASSERGRQEAQYF
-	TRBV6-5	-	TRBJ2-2	TGTGCCAGCAGTTACTGGACAACCGGGGAGCTGTTTTTT	CASSYWTTGELFF
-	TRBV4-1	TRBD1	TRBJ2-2	TGCGCCAGCAGCCCCGGGACAGGGCCCACCGGGGAGCTGTTTTTT	CASSPGTGPTGELFF
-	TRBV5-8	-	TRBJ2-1	TGTGCCAGCAGCCTGACAGGCTCCTACAATGAGCAGTTCTTC	CASSLTGSYNEQFF